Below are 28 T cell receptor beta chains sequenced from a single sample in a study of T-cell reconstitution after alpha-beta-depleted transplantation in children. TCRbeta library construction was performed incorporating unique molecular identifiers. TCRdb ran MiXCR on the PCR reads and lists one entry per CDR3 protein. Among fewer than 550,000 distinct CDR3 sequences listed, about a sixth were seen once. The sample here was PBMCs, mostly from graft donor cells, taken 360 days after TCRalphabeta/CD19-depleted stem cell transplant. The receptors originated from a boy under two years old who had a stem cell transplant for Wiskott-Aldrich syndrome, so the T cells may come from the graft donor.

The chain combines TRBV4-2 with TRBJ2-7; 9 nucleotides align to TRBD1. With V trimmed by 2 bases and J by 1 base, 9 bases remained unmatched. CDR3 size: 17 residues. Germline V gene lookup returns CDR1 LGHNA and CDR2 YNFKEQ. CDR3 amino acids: CASSQPGTGKTSYEQYF. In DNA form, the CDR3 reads TGTGCCAGCAGCCAACCTGGGACAGGGAAGACTTCCTACGAGCAGTACTTC.

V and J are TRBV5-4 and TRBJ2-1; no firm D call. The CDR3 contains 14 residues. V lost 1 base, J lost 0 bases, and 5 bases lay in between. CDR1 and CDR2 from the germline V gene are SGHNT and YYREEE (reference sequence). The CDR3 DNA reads TGTGCCAGCAGCTTGACCGGCTCCTACAATGAGCAGTTCTTC. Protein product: CASSLTGSYNEQFF.

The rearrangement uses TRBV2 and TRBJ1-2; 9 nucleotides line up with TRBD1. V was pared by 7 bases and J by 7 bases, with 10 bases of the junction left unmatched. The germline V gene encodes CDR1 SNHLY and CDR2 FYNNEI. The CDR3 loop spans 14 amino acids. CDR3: CASKTTGGQGGYTF. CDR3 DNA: TGTGCCAGCAAAACCACAGGGGGCCAAGGTGGCTACACCTTC. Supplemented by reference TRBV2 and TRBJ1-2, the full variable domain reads EPEVTQTPSHQVTQMGQEVILRCVPISNHLYFYWYRQILGQKVEFLVSFYNNEISEKSEIFDDQFSVERPDGSNFTLKIRSTKLEDSAMYFCASKTTGGQGGYTFGSGTRLTVV.

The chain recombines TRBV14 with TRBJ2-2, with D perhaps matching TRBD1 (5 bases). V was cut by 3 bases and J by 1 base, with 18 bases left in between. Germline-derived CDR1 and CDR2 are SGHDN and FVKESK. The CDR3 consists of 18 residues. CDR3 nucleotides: TGTGCCAGCAGCCAGTACAGGCGCTCTCTATTGAACACCGGGGAGCTGTTTTTT. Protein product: CASSQYRRSLLNTGELFF.

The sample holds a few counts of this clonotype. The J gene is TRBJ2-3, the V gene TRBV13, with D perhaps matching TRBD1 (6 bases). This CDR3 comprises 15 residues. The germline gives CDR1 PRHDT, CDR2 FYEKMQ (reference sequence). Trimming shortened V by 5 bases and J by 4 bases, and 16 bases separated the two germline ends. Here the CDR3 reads CASSPVRRGPDTQYF. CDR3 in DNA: TGTGCCAGCAGCCCCGTCCGCAGGGGTCCAGATACGCAGTATTTT.

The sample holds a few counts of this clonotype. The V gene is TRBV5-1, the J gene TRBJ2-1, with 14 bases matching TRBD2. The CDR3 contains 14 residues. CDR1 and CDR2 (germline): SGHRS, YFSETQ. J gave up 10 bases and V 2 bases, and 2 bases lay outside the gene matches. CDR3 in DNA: TGCGCCAGCAGCTTTGGACTAGCGGGGGGAGAGCAGTTCTTC. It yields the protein CASSFGLAGGEQFF.

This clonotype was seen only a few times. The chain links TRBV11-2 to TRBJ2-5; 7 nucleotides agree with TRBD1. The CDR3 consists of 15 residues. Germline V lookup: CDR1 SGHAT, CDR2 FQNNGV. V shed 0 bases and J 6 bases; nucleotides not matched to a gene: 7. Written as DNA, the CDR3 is TGTGCCAGCAGCTTAGATCTAGTGACAGGGAAGACCCAGTACTTC. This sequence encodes CASSLDLVTGKTQYF. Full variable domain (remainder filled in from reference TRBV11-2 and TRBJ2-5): EAGVAQSPRYKIIEKRQSVAFWCNPISGHATLYWYQQILGQGPKLLIQFQNNGVVDDSQLPKDRFSAERLKGVDSTLKIQPAKLEDSAVYLCASSLDLVTGKTQYFGPGTRLLVL.

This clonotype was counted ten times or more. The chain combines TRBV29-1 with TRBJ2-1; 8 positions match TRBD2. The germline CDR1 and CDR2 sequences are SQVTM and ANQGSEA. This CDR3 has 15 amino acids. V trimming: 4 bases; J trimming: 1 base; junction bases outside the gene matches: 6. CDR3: CSVGGLAGSYNEQFF. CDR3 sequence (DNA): TGCAGCGTTGGGGGATTAGCGGGATCCTACAATGAGCAGTTCTTC.

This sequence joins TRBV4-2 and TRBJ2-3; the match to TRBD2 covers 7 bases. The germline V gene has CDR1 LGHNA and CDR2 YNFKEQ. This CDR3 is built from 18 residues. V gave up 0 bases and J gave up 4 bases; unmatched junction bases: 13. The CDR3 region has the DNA TGTGCCAGCAGCCAAGAACGGATGACGGGGGGATTCCCAGATACGCAGTATTTT. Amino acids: CASSQERMTGGFPDTQYF.

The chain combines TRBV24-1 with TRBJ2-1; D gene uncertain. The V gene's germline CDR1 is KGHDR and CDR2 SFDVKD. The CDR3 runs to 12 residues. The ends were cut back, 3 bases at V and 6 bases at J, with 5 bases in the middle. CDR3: CATSDPVNEQFF. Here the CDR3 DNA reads TGTGCCACCAGTGATCCGGTCAATGAGCAGTTCTTC.

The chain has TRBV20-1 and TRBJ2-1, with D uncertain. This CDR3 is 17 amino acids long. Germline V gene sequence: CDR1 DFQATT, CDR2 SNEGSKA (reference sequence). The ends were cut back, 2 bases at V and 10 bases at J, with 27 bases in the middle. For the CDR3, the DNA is TGCAGTGCTAGAAAAAGCGCTGGGTTACGAACGGCTTTCGAGCAGTTCTTC. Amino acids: CSARKSAGLRTAFEQFF.

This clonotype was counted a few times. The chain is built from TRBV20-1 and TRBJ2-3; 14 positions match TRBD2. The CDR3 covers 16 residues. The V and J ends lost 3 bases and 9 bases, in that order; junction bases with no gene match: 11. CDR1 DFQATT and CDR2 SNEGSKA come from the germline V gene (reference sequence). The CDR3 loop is CSASPRTSGGLLTQYF. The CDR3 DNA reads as TGCAGTGCTAGCCCTAGGACTAGCGGGGGGCTCCTAACGCAGTATTTT.

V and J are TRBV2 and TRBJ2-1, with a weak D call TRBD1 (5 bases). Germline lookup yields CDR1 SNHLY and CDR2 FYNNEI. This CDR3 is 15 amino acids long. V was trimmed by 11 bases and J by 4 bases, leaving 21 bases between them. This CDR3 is CAVTRQGKVYNEQFF. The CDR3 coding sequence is TGTGCCGTAACGCGGCAGGGAAAAGTTTACAATGAGCAGTTCTTC.

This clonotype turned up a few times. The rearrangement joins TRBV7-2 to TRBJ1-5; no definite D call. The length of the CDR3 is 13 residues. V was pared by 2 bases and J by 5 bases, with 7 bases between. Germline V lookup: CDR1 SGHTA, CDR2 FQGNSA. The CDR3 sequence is CASSLQVDQPQHF. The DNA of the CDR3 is TGTGCCAGCAGCTTACAGGTCGATCAGCCCCAGCATTTT.

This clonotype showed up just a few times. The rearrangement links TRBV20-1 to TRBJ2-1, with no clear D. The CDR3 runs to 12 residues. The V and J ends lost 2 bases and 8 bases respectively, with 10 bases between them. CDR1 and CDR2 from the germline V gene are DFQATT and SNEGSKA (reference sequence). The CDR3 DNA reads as TGCAGTGCTAGACCCCCAAGGGATGAGCAGTTCTTC. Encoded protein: CSARPPRDEQFF.

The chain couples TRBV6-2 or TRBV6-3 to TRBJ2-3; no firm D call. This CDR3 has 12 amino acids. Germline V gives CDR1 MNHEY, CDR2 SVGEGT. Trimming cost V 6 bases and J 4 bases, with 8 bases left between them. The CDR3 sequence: CASRRTSDTQYF. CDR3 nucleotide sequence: TGTGCCAGCAGGCGCACCTCAGATACGCAGTATTTT.

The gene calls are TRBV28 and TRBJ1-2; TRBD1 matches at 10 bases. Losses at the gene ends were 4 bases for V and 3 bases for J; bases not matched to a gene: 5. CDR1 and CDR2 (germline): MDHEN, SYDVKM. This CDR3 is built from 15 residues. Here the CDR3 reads CASSSLTGGDYGYTF. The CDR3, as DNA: TGTGCCAGCAGTTCCTTGACAGGGGGCGACTATGGCTACACCTTC.

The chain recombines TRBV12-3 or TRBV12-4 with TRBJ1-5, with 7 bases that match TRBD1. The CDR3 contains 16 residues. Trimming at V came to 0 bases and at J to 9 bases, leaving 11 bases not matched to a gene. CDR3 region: CASSLAVVAGGRPQHF. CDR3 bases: TGTGCCAGCAGTTTAGCGGTTGTGGCAGGGGGACGGCCCCAGCATTTT.

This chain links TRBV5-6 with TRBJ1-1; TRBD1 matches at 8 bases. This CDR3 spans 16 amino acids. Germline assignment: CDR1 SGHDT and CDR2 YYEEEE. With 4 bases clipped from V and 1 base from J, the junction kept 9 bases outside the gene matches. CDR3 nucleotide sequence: TGTGCCAGCAGCCGCGTTGACAGGGGCTCGAACACTGAAGCTTTCTTT. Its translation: CASSRVDRGSNTEAFF.

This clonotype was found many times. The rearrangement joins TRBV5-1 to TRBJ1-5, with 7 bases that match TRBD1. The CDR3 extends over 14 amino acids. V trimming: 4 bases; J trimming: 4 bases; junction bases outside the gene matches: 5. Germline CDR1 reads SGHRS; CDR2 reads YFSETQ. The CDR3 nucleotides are TGCGCCAGCAGCCCTGGGACAGCAAATCAGCCCCAGCATTTT. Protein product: CASSPGTANQPQHF.

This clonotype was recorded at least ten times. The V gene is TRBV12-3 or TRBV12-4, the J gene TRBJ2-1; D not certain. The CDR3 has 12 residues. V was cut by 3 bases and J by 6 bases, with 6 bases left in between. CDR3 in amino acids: CASSFSGNEQFF. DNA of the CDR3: TGTGCCAGCAGTTTCTCGGGCAATGAGCAGTTCTTC.

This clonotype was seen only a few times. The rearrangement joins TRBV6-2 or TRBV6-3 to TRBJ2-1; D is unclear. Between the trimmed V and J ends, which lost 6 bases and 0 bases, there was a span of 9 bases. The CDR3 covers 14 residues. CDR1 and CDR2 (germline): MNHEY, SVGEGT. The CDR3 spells CASSSRSSYNEQFF. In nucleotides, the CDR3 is TGTGCCAGCAGCAGCCGTAGCTCCTACAATGAGCAGTTCTTC.

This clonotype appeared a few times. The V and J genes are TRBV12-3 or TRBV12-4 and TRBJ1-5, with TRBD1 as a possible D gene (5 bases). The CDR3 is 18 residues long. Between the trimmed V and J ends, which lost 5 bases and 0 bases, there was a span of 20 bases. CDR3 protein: CASSISPTARYSNQPQHF. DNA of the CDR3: TGTGCCAGCAGTATATCCCCGACAGCGCGTTATAGCAATCAGCCCCAGCATTTT.

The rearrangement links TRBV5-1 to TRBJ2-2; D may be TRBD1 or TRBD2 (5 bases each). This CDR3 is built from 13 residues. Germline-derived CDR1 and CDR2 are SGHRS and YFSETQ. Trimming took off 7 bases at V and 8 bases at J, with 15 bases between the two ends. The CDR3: CASSRGAEGELFF. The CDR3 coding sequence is TGCGCCAGCTCAAGAGGGGCCGAGGGGGAGCTGTTTTTT.

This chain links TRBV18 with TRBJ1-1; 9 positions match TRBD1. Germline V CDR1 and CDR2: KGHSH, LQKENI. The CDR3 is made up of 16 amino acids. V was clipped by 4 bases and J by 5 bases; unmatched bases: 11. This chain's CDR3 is CASSRRDRVLLTEAFF. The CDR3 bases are TGTGCCAGCTCACGCCGGGACAGGGTTTTGTTGACTGAAGCTTTCTTT.

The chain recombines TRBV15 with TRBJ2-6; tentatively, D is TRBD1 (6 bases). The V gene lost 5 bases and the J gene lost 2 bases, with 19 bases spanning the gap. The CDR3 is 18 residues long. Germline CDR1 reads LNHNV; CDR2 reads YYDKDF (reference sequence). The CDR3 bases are TGTGCCACCAGCGTCTACAGGGCGCCCCTACCTGGGGCCAACGTCCTGACTTTC. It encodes CATSVYRAPLPGANVLTF.

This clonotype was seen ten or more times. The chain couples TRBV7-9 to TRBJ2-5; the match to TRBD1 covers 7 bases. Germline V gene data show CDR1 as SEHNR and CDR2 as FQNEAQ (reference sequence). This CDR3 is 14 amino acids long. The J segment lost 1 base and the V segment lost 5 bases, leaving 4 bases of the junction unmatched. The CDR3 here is CASSQGQFQETQYF. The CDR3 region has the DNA TGTGCCAGCAGCCAGGGACAGTTCCAAGAGACCCAGTACTTC.

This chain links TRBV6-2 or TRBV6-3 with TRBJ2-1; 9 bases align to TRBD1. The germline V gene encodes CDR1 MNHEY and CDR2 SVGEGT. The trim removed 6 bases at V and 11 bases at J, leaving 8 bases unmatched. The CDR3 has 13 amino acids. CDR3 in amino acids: CASSRTGAGKQFF. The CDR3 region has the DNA TGTGCCAGCAGCCGGACAGGGGCTGGTAAGCAGTTCTTC.